The sequence of this T cell receptor (beta chain) was determined in a study of identical twins. Template switching created a universal primer site, and the cDNA included unique molecular identifiers. TCRdb fed the 5' RACE reads into MiXCR, producing one record per CDR3 protein. The sample includes about 890,000 distinct CDR3 sequences, roughly an eighth of them seen just once. This clonotype was recorded many times. The target antigen is unknown. Study-level findings and limits: Twins' excess sharing was less marked for out-of-frame beta sequences. Without tracking the same donors, conclusions rested on cross-sectional statistical analysis. Cord blood beta clonotypes that were abundant carried fewer insertions, and memory repertoires showed no such trend.

These same records also appear under a second study, on yellow fever vaccine responses in identical twins.

This clonotype originated in a young woman in good health. Sequenced: PBMCs.

The CDR3 DNA sequence: TGCGCCAGCAGCTTGGGAAGCGTGAGGAACTATGGCTACACCTTC. Its translation: CASSLGSVRNYGYTF. The chain employs TRBV5-1 and TRBJ1-2; D remains unclear. V dropped 0 bases and J dropped 2 bases, with 11 bases sitting between them. Germline CDR1 is SGHRS and CDR2 is YFSETQ. The length of the CDR3 is 15 residues. The full variable domain, in which reference TRBV5-1 and TRBJ1-2 provide the parts outside the CDR3, is KAGVTQTPRYLIKTRGQQVTLSCSPISGHRSVSWYQQTPGQGLQFLFEYFSETQRNKGNFPGRFSGRQFSNSRSEMNVSTLELGDSALYLCASSLGSVRNYGYTFGSGTRLTVV.